The 27 T cell receptor beta chains reported below all come from one sample, sequenced in a study of blood T cell repertoires in COVID-19. Assay: immunoSEQ multiplex PCR; the TCRdb copy retains only in-frame clones and omits some. The profile shows 110,000 to 150,000 clones, around 81% of them singletons. The sequenced material came from peripheral blood. Receptor source: a human donor in a cohort sampled during active COVID-19.

The chain links TRBV7-6 to TRBJ2-7; perhaps TRBD1 as D (6 bases). Trimming took off 5 bases at V and 4 bases at J, with 15 bases between the two ends. In germline, CDR1 is SGHVS, CDR2 FNYEAQ. CDR3 length equals 14 residues. In DNA, the CDR3 is TGTGCCAGCAGCCCTAACGACAGGCGGTACGAGCAGTACTTC. It specifies CASSPNDRRYEQYF. Together with reference TRBV7-6 and TRBJ2-7, the CDR3 gives the full variable domain: GAGVSQSPRYKVTKRGQDVALRCDPISGHVSLYWYRQALGQGPEFLTYFNYEAQQDKSGLPNDRFSAERPEGSISTLTIQRTEQRDSAMYRCASSPNDRRYEQYFGPGTRLTVT.

V usage is TRBV4-2 and J usage is TRBJ1-4; 8 nucleotides line up with TRBD1. The CDR3 totals 15 residues. Germline values: CDR1 LGHNA, CDR2 YNFKEQ. With V trimmed by 4 bases and J by 8 bases, 9 bases remained unmatched. CDR3 residues: CASSPDRGYGEKLFF. CDR3 nucleotide sequence: TGTGCCAGCAGCCCCGACAGGGGCTATGGGGAAAAACTGTTTTTT.

The chain uses TRBV27 and TRBJ2-7; TRBD1 is a possible D gene (6 bases). Germline CDR1 is MNHEY and CDR2 is SMNVEV (reference sequence). Trimming removed 6 bases at V and 3 bases at J, with 18 bases between. The CDR3 runs to 15 residues. The CDR3 DNA sequence: TGTGCCAGCAGGCTCAGGGGCCAGTTACACTACGAGCAGTACTTC. This gives the protein CASRLRGQLHYEQYF.

This clone turned up a few times. The gene calls are TRBV7-9 and TRBJ2-5; D remains ambiguous. There are 11 residues in the CDR3. Looked up from germline, CDR1 is SEHNR and CDR2 is FQNEAQ (reference sequence). Trimming shortened V by 4 bases and J by 5 bases, and 5 bases separated the two germline ends. As DNA, the CDR3 is TGTGCCAGCAGCTCACGGGAGACCCAGTACTTC. This translates into CASSSRETQYF.

The V gene is TRBV2, the J gene TRBJ1-4; D not certain. The CDR3 runs to 13 residues. The V end lost 6 bases, the J end lost 4 bases, and 9 bases lay between the germline ends. The germline V gene has CDR1 SNHLY and CDR2 FYNNEI. The CDR3: CASRTDLNEKLFF. The CDR3 coding sequence is TGTGCCAGCAGGACTGACCTTAATGAAAAACTGTTTTTT.

The chain couples TRBV7-2 to TRBJ2-7; a possible D gene is TRBD1 (5 bases). The V end was cut by 1 base, the J end by 2 bases, with 12 bases between. This CDR3 has 15 amino acids. Germline lookup yields CDR1 SGHTA and CDR2 FQGNSA. The chain's CDR3 is CASSLVLDTTYEQYF. Written as DNA, the CDR3 is TGTGCCAGCAGCTTAGTCTTGGACACTACCTACGAGCAGTACTTC.

The chain combines TRBV28 with TRBJ2-1; maybe TRBD1 (5 bases). This CDR3 spans 16 amino acids. The germline CDR1 and CDR2 sequences are MDHEN and SYDVKM. The germline V and J ends were trimmed by 2 bases and 4 bases, with 15 bases remaining between them. In DNA form, the CDR3 reads TGTGCCAGCAGTTTACAGGGTTTTGGAGAGTACAATGAGCAGTTCTTC. It is translated as CASSLQGFGEYNEQFF.

This clone appeared once. V usage is TRBV27 and J usage is TRBJ2-7; 8 bases agree with TRBD2. CDR3 length: 15 residues. Germline V gives CDR1 MNHEY, CDR2 SMNVEV (reference sequence). V trimming: 0 bases; J trimming: 2 bases; junction bases outside the gene matches: 3. CDR3 sequence (DNA): TGTGCCAGCAGTTTATCGCCCGGGGGGGCCTACGAGCAGTACTTC. Translation: CASSLSPGGAYEQYF.

This clone was seen a few times. The V and J genes are TRBV7-3 and TRBJ1-6; D unclear. Trimming cost V 0 bases and J 9 bases, with 9 bases left between them. Germline CDR1 reads SGHTA; CDR2 reads FQGTGA. CDR3 size: 14 residues. For the CDR3, the DNA is TGTGCCAGCAGCTTAACCCCCGGGGTTTCACCCCTCCACTTT. Amino acids: CASSLTPGVSPLHF.

This chain connects TRBV27 to TRBJ2-7; D is undetermined. Trimming cost V 3 bases and J 1 base, with 7 bases left between them. CDR1 MNHEY and CDR2 SMNVEV come from the germline V gene (reference sequence). This CDR3 comprises 13 residues. DNA for the CDR3: TGTGCCAGCAGTTTCAGCAGGTCCTACGAGCAGTACTTC. The encoded protein is CASSFSRSYEQYF.

CDR3 residues: CASSFGDRGLTEAFF. For the CDR3, the DNA is TGCGCCAGCAGCTTCGGGGACAGGGGGCTGACTGAAGCTTTCTTT. The chain couples TRBV5-1 to TRBJ1-1, with 12 positions matching TRBD1. CDR3 length equals 15 residues. Germline V gene sequence: CDR1 SGHRS, CDR2 YFSETQ. The V gene end was trimmed by 2 bases and the J gene end by 5 bases; junction bases not matched to a gene: 4.

This clone was picked up a small number of times. An end of the junction differs from the germline gene, which may be a read error. V usage is TRBV27 and J usage is TRBJ2-1; 7 bases are a match to TRBD1. CDR3 length: 15 amino acids. CDR1 MNHEY and CDR2 SMNVEV come from the germline V gene (reference sequence). This CDR3 reads CASSSSTGVYDEQFF. The CDR3 bases are TGTGCCAGCAGTTCATCCACAGGGGTCTACGATGAGCAGTTCTTC.

V gene TRBV11-2 combines with J gene TRBJ2-5; perhaps TRBD2 as D (6 bases). CDR3 length equals 16 residues. The ends were cut back, 5 bases at V and 4 bases at J, with 20 bases in the middle. The germline CDR1 and CDR2 sequences are SGHAT and FQNNGV. Here the CDR3 DNA reads TGTGCCAGCAGCCGGACGGCTGGGCCCGGGGGAGAGACCCAGTACTTC. Its translation is CASSRTAGPGGETQYF.

This sequence joins TRBV7-9 and TRBJ2-1; D possibly corresponds to TRBD1 (8 bases). Trimming took 4 bases from V and 2 from J, leaving 15 bases between them. This CDR3 contains 16 residues. Germline CDR1 reads SEHNR; CDR2 reads FQNEAQ (reference sequence). The CDR3 region is CASSSQQGGPYNEQFF. DNA for the CDR3: TGTGCCAGCAGCTCACAACAGGGGGGGCCCTACAATGAGCAGTTCTTC.

The V gene is TRBV19, the J gene TRBJ2-5; 9 bases line up with TRBD2. Looked up from germline, CDR1 is LNHDA and CDR2 is SQIVND (reference sequence). Losses at the gene ends were 11 bases for V and 7 bases for J; bases not matched to a gene: 11. The CDR3 consists of 13 residues. In DNA, the CDR3 is TGTGCCGTTGCGGCGGGAGGGGAGCGGACCCAGTACTTC. The encoded protein is CAVAAGGERTQYF.

CDR3 protein: CASSLTRANEKLFF. CDR3 DNA: TGTGCCAGCAGCCTTACCAGGGCAAATGAAAAACTGTTTTTT. The chain uses TRBV5-8 and TRBJ1-4, with D possibly matching TRBD1 (5 bases). Germline V CDR1 and CDR2: SGHTS, YDEGEE. The V end was cut by 4 bases, the J end by 5 bases, with 12 bases between. This CDR3 is 14 amino acids long.

The J gene is TRBJ1-2, the V gene TRBV6-4; tentatively, D is TRBD1 (5 bases). V was cut by 5 bases and J by 5 bases, with 12 bases left in between. This CDR3 contains 13 residues. Germline V gene sequence: CDR1 MRHNA, CDR2 SNTAGT. The CDR3 DNA reads as TGTGCCAGCAGTCAGGGCGGAACATATGGCTACACCTTC. Amino acids: CASSQGGTYGYTF.

This rearrangement joins TRBV7-9 to TRBJ2-5, with D possibly matching TRBD2 (6 bases). This CDR3 spans 15 amino acids. CDR1 and CDR2 from the germline V gene are SEHNR and FQNEAQ (reference sequence). With 4 bases removed from V and 5 bases from J, the gap between germline ends came to 17 bases. The DNA for the CDR3 is TGTGCCAGCAGCTCCGGACTAACCCAGGTCGAGACCCAGTACTTC. Protein product: CASSSGLTQVETQYF.

The gene calls are TRBV3-1 (or the pseudogene TRBV3-2) and TRBJ2-5; maybe TRBD2 (5 bases). The V gene lost 7 bases and the J gene lost 1 base, with 10 bases spanning the gap. CDR3 size: 13 residues. Germline loops: CDR1 LGHDT, CDR2 YNNKEL (reference sequence). CDR3 residues: CASNRGLQETQYF. CDR3 bases: TGTGCCAGCAACCGAGGGCTCCAAGAGACCCAGTACTTC.

This rearrangement joins TRBV6-5 to TRBJ1-5, with D hard to call. Looked up from germline, CDR1 is MNHEY and CDR2 is SVGAGI. With 6 bases removed from V and 6 bases from J, the gap between germline ends came to 12 bases. This CDR3 is built from 13 residues. CDR3: CASRDLVGQPQHF. The CDR3 DNA follows: TGTGCCAGCAGGGACTTGGTAGGTCAGCCCCAGCATTTT.

The chain combines TRBV7-3 with TRBJ2-6; 12 bases align to TRBD2. V was pared by 5 bases and J by 0 bases, with 17 bases of the junction left unmatched. The CDR3 runs to 22 residues. CDR1 is SGHTA, CDR2 FQGTGA, per germline. CDR3 coding DNA: TGTGCCAGCAGCCCAAAAGCGGTGGTAGGACTAGCGGGAAGCTCTGGGGCCAACGTCCTGACTTTC. It encodes CASSPKAVVGLAGSSGANVLTF. Using reference TRBV7-3 and TRBJ2-6 for the parts outside the CDR3, the full variable domain is GAGVSQTPSNKVTEKGKYVELRCDPISGHTALYWYRQSLGQGPEFLIYFQGTGAADDSGLPNDRFFAVRPEGSVSTLKIQRTERGDSAVYLCASSPKAVVGLAGSSGANVLTFGAGSRLTVL.

The chain combines TRBV5-1 with TRBJ2-1; TRBD2 matches at 7 bases. Losses at the gene ends were 1 base for V and 0 bases for J; bases not matched to a gene: 7. The CDR3 sequence is 17 residues long. Germline V gives CDR1 SGHRS, CDR2 YFSETQ. The CDR3 loop is CASSLHGGGSSYNEQFF. The CDR3 region has the DNA TGCGCCAGCAGCTTGCACGGTGGCGGGAGCTCCTACAATGAGCAGTTCTTC.

This clone has just one count. This chain links TRBV9 with TRBJ2-7; a weak D match, TRBD2 (5 bases). Germline-derived CDR1 and CDR2 are SGDLS and YYNGEE. V was pared by 4 bases and J by 3 bases, with 17 bases between. The CDR3 sequence is 15 residues long. This chain's CDR3 is CASSPGDGFDYEQYF. DNA for the CDR3: TGTGCCAGCAGCCCCGGGGATGGATTTGACTACGAGCAGTACTTC.

V and J are TRBV9 and TRBJ1-2; D remains unclear. With 4 bases removed from V and 3 bases from J, the gap between germline ends came to 13 bases. This CDR3 contains 14 residues. Per germline, CDR1 SGDLS and CDR2 YYNGEE. In DNA, the CDR3 is TGTGCCAGCAGCATCAGATCCTTCGACTATGGCTACACCTTC. Translated: CASSIRSFDYGYTF.

The chain is built from TRBV20-1 and TRBJ2-4; D ambiguous. V lost 6 bases, J lost 4 bases, and 4 bases lay in between. This CDR3 has 10 residues. The V gene's germline CDR1 is DFQATT and CDR2 SNEGSKA (reference sequence). CDR3 coding DNA: TGCAGTGCAACTAAAAACATTCAGTACTTC. Amino acids: CSATKNIQYF.

The rearrangement joins TRBV6-1 to TRBJ1-5; perhaps TRBD1 as D (6 bases). V was trimmed by 1 base and J by 7 bases, leaving 17 bases between them. The CDR3 length is 16 residues. Per germline, CDR1 MNHNS and CDR2 SASEGT. Here the CDR3 reads CASSEERGDIDQPQHF. CDR3 nucleotides: TGTGCCAGCAGTGAAGAGCGGGGGGACATTGACCAGCCCCAGCATTTT.

The rearrangement links TRBV6-2 or TRBV6-3 to TRBJ1-5; 8 bases line up with TRBD1. Germline CDR1 and CDR2: MNHEY and SVGEGT. With 6 bases clipped from V and 3 bases from J, the junction kept 7 bases outside the gene matches. There are 15 residues in the CDR3. The CDR3, as DNA: TGTGCCAGCAGCCAAAGGACAGGGAACAATCAGCCCCAGCATTTT. This translates into CASSQRTGNNQPQHF.